A single sample gave rise to the 27 T cell receptor beta chains below, sequenced in a study of identical twins listed by TCRdb under 2016. Receptor libraries were prepared by 5' RACE. Reads for this sample came from an Illumina HiSeq 2000. The public reads were run again by TCRdb, first through fastp at Q25 and then through MiXCR, and only productive beta chains were kept. Each entry merges the rows of one CDR3 protein and shows their most common DNA and genes. The sample contains hundreds of thousands of distinct CDR3 sequences, roughly 7.1% of them found a single time. Of the sample, over 1.5% falls within the top ten clones. The sample was also linked to a second study, of yellow fever vaccine responses in identical twins.

Sequenced input: PBMCs. The receptor source for this set is a woman under 30 in good health.

The chain employs TRBV7-8 and TRBJ2-7; weak D call: TRBD1 (6 bases). Trimming removed 5 bases from V and 3 bases from J, with 11 bases in between. Germline CDR1 is SGHVS and CDR2 is FQNEAQ. There are 13 residues in the CDR3. The CDR3 loop is CASSPTGFYEQYV. CDR3 nucleotides: TGTGCCAGCAGCCCCACAGGGTTCTACGAGCAGTACGTC.

This clonotype turned up a few times. The rearrangement uses TRBV7-8 and TRBJ2-5, with 8 bases matching TRBD2. CDR1 and CDR2 (germline): SGHVS, FQNEAQ. This CDR3 spans 16 amino acids. With 3 bases clipped from V and 2 bases from J, the junction kept 8 bases outside the gene matches. The CDR3: CASSFSGMEAQETQYF. CDR3 nucleotide sequence: TGTGCCAGCAGCTTTAGCGGGATGGAGGCTCAAGAGACCCAGTACTTC.

This clonotype came up many times. V gene TRBV28 combines with J gene TRBJ1-1; D not resolved. The V end lost 3 bases, the J end lost 10 bases, and 15 bases lay between the germline ends. The CDR3 covers 13 residues. CDR1 and CDR2 (germline): MDHEN, SYDVKM. CDR3 sequence reads: CASSFNTLNGAFF. CDR3 DNA sequence: TGTGCCAGCAGTTTTAACACCCTCAATGGAGCTTTCTTT.

This sequence joins TRBV11-2 and TRBJ2-1, with 12 bases aligning to TRBD2. The V gene end was trimmed by 5 bases and the J gene end by 4 bases; junction bases not matched to a gene: 12. Germline V CDR1 and CDR2: SGHAT, FQNNGV. This CDR3 has 18 amino acids. The CDR3: CASSPNLPGLAGYNEQFF. The CDR3 DNA reads TGTGCCAGCAGCCCCAATCTCCCCGGACTAGCGGGGTACAATGAGCAGTTCTTC.

This clonotype was detected a few times. V usage is TRBV7-8 and J usage is TRBJ2-5; D gene unclear. The germline V gene has CDR1 SGHVS and CDR2 FQNEAQ. The CDR3 spans 15 residues. V was shortened by 3 bases and J by 6 bases, with 17 bases between the two germline ends. The CDR3 DNA reads TGTGCCAGCAGCTTTATTTCTGGAGTTCAGAAGACCCAGTACTTC. Protein: CASSFISGVQKTQYF.

This clonotype was counted only a few times. The chain links TRBV7-7 to TRBJ2-5, with 9 bases aligning to TRBD2. V shed 2 bases and J 2 bases; nucleotides not matched to a gene: 6. The CDR3 sequence is 16 residues long. Germline V gives CDR1 SSHAT, CDR2 FNYEAQ (reference sequence). The CDR3 DNA sequence: TGTGCCAGCAGCTTAAGTAGCGGGGGAACACAAGAGACCCAGTACTTC. It specifies CASSLSSGGTQETQYF.

The rearrangement links TRBV27 to TRBJ1-1, with a weak D call TRBD1 (5 bases). V was trimmed by 2 bases and J by 5 bases, leaving 12 bases between them. This CDR3 is built from 14 residues. Germline V gene sequence: CDR1 MNHEY, CDR2 SMNVEV (reference sequence). In nucleotides, the CDR3 is TGTGCCAGCAGTTTAACCCCGCGGGGGACTGAAGCTTTCTTT. This encodes CASSLTPRGTEAFF.

V and J are TRBV5-1 and TRBJ2-7; D ambiguous. The CDR3 consists of 14 residues. Trimming removed 3 bases at V and 0 bases at J, with 10 bases between. Germline V gene data show CDR1 as SGHRS and CDR2 as YFSETQ. This CDR3 reads CASSYLQPSYEQYF. CDR3 bases: TGCGCCAGCAGCTACCTACAGCCCTCCTACGAGCAGTACTTC.

The genes are TRBV12-3 or TRBV12-4 and TRBJ1-3; D is uncertain. V lost 3 bases, J lost 2 bases, and 8 bases lay in between. The CDR3 has 14 amino acids. CDR3 amino acids: CASSLVKPGNTIYF. CDR3 DNA: TGTGCCAGCAGTTTGGTCAAGCCTGGAAACACCATATATTTT.

This clonotype was picked up a small number of times. The chain recombines TRBV7-9 with TRBJ1-1; TRBD1 matches 7 bases. The CDR3 extends over 15 amino acids. After removal of 5 bases from V and 4 bases from J, the junction contained 10 bases not matched to a gene. CDR1 and CDR2 from the germline V gene are SEHNR and FQNEAQ (reference sequence). The chain's CDR3 is CASSENRGLGTEAFF. The DNA for the CDR3 is TGTGCCAGCAGCGAGAACAGGGGATTAGGCACTGAAGCTTTCTTT.

The chain carries TRBV12-3 or TRBV12-4 and TRBJ2-1; D is perhaps TRBD2 (5 bases). The CDR3 consists of 13 residues. Trimming took 7 bases from V and 4 from J, leaving 11 bases between them. The CDR3: CASTKDWYNEQFF. In DNA, the CDR3 is TGTGCCAGCACCAAGGACTGGTACAATGAGCAGTTCTTC.

This chain uses TRBV7-9 with TRBJ1-3; 8 nucleotides agree with TRBD1. V gave up 10 bases and J gave up 0 bases; unmatched junction bases: 5. The CDR3 runs 14 residues. CDR1 and CDR2 from the germline V gene are SEHNR and FQNEAQ (reference sequence). The DNA of the CDR3 is TGTGCCACCCGACAGGGGAGCTCTGGAAACACCATATATTTT. This codes for CATRQGSSGNTIYF. The full variable domain, in which reference TRBV7-9 and TRBJ1-3 provide the parts outside the CDR3, is DTGVSQNPRHKITKRGQNVTFRCDPISEHNRLYWYRQTLGQGPEFLTYFQNEAQLEKSRLLSDRFSAERPKGSFSTLEIQRTEQGDSAMYLCATRQGSSGNTIYFGEGSWLTVV.

The genes are TRBV2 and TRBJ1-1; D gene uncertain. Germline V gene sequence: CDR1 SNHLY, CDR2 FYNNEI. Deletions cut 6 bases from V and 1 base from J, with 21 bases between. This CDR3 is built from 17 residues. As DNA, the CDR3 is TGTGCCAGCAGACCCACTCGACGACCTGGCGGGAACACTGAAGCTTTCTTT. This sequence encodes CASRPTRRPGGNTEAFF.

The sample holds a few counts of this clonotype. This chain uses TRBV20-1 with TRBJ2-3; D remains ambiguous. Germline-derived CDR1 and CDR2 are DFQATT and SNEGSKA (reference sequence). The germline V and J ends were trimmed by 4 bases and 0 bases, with 11 bases remaining between them. The CDR3 covers 14 residues. CDR3 sequence: CSATLSVSTDTQYF. The CDR3 DNA is TGCAGTGCTACTCTCAGCGTAAGCACAGATACGCAGTATTTT.

The chain uses TRBV6-5 and TRBJ1-2; 7 bases agree with TRBD1. Germline V gives CDR1 MNHEY, CDR2 SVGAGI. The CDR3 totals 15 residues. Trimming at V came to 3 bases and at J to 6 bases, leaving 10 bases not matched to a gene. For the CDR3, the DNA is TGTGCCAGCAGTTATCGGGCCAGGGGGATGGATGGCTACACCTTC. It is translated as CASSYRARGMDGYTF.

In this sample, this clonotype turned up a few times. The V gene is TRBV4-1, the J gene TRBJ1-6; D unresolved. Germline CDR1 MGHRA, CDR2 YSYEKL. Trimming stripped 0 bases from V and 10 bases from J, with 16 bases between. The CDR3 has 16 residues. The CDR3 sequence is CASSQEAGTLGSPLHF. CDR3 sequence (DNA): TGCGCCAGCAGCCAAGAAGCAGGAACCCTAGGATCACCCCTCCACTTT.

The rearrangement joins TRBV5-1 to TRBJ2-1; 13 nucleotides agree with TRBD2. The V and J ends lost 4 bases and 0 bases, in that order; junction bases with no gene match: 10. Per germline, CDR1 SGHRS and CDR2 YFSETQ. The CDR3 contains 19 residues. The CDR3 region has the DNA TGCGCCAGCAGCCTCAAACTAGCGGGAGGGCCCTACTCCTACAATGAGCAGTTCTTC. As protein: CASSLKLAGGPYSYNEQFF.

In this sample, this clonotype turned up many times. This chain's CDR3 is CSALLLGGGYQETQYF. The CDR3 DNA reads TGCAGTGCGCTCCTTTTGGGAGGAGGGTACCAAGAGACCCAGTACTTC. V and J are TRBV20-1 and TRBJ2-5; tentative D call: TRBD2 (6 bases). Germline assignment: CDR1 DFQATT and CDR2 SNEGSKA (reference sequence). The CDR3 contains 16 residues. With 6 bases removed from V and 0 bases from J, the gap between germline ends came to 20 bases.

This clonotype was counted between two and nine times. V and J are TRBV5-1 and TRBJ1-4, with D possibly being TRBD1 (5 bases). Per the germline V gene, CDR1 is SGHRS and CDR2 is YFSETQ. V was pared by 0 bases and J by 6 bases, with 9 bases between. This CDR3 comprises 14 residues. CDR3 bases: TGCGCCAGCAGCTTGGGACGAGGGGATGAAAAACTGTTTTTT. This encodes CASSLGRGDEKLFF. The variable domain in full, completed from reference TRBV5-1 and TRBJ1-4, reads KAGVTQTPRYLIKTRGQQVTLSCSPISGHRSVSWYQQTPGQGLQFLFEYFSETQRNKGNFPGRFSGRQFSNSRSEMNVSTLELGDSALYLCASSLGRGDEKLFFGSGTQLSVL.

This sequence joins TRBV3-1 and TRBJ2-7; TRBD2 aligns across 9 bases. Germline V gives CDR1 LGHDT, CDR2 YNNKEL (reference sequence). The CDR3 has 20 residues. The J segment lost 0 bases and the V segment lost 3 bases, leaving 18 bases of the junction unmatched. Written as DNA, the CDR3 is TGTGCCAGCAGCCACGAGAGAGCCGGGACTAGCTTCACCCCCTCCTACGAGCAGTACTTC. The encoded protein is CASSHERAGTSFTPSYEQYF.

This clonotype appeared many times. The CDR3 DNA reads as TGTGCCAGCAGCCAACCTGGACGGACATCACCCCTCCACTTT. Amino acid sequence: CASSQPGRTSPLHF. The chain uses TRBV3-1 and TRBJ1-6; D perhaps matches TRBD1 (5 bases). V was trimmed by 2 bases and J by 10 bases, leaving 12 bases between them. The CDR3 extends over 14 amino acids. Germline CDR1 is LGHDT and CDR2 is YNNKEL (reference sequence).

In its sample, this clonotype was seen a few times. V and J are TRBV5-1 and TRBJ1-2; TRBD1 aligns across 11 bases. CDR1 and CDR2 from the germline V gene are SGHRS and YFSETQ. The CDR3 is 14 residues long. After removal of 4 bases from V and 4 bases from J, the junction contained 3 bases not matched to a gene. CDR3 protein: CASSGGTGGYGYTF. The CDR3 DNA reads TGCGCCAGCAGCGGCGGGACAGGGGGCTATGGCTACACCTTC. Full variable domain (missing parts from reference TRBV5-1 and TRBJ1-2): KAGVTQTPRYLIKTRGQQVTLSCSPISGHRSVSWYQQTPGQGLQFLFEYFSETQRNKGNFPGRFSGRQFSNSRSEMNVSTLELGDSALYLCASSGGTGGYGYTFGSGTRLTVV.

This clonotype was counted at least ten times. This rearrangement joins TRBV20-1 to TRBJ2-5; no clear D gene. Trimming removed 6 bases at V and 3 bases at J, with 11 bases between. The CDR3 loop spans 12 amino acids. Germline V gene sequence: CDR1 DFQATT, CDR2 SNEGSKA (reference sequence). The DNA of the CDR3 is TGCAGTGCCCGCCCCGATGAAGAGACCCAGTACTTC. Residues: CSARPDEETQYF.

The V and J genes are TRBV10-3 and TRBJ2-5; the D gene could be TRBD1 or TRBD2 (6 bases each). Germline-derived CDR1 and CDR2 are ENHRY and SYGVKD. Trimming left V 3 bases short and J 4 bases short, with 15 bases between. There are 15 residues in the CDR3. The CDR3 DNA is TGTGCCATCAGTGATACTGGGGGGCGTTCAGAGACCCAGTACTTC. Its protein product is CAISDTGGRSETQYF.

This clonotype was found a few times. The chain uses TRBV11-2 and TRBJ2-7; the D is unclear. The CDR3 totals 13 residues. Trimming left V 2 bases short and J 2 bases short, with 7 bases between. Germline assignment: CDR1 SGHAT and CDR2 FQNNGV. This CDR3 reads CASSLLSTYEQYF. CDR3 DNA sequence: TGTGCCAGCAGCTTACTCTCGACCTACGAGCAGTACTTC. Drawing the rest from reference TRBV11-2 and TRBJ2-7, the complete variable domain is EAGVAQSPRYKIIEKRQSVAFWCNPISGHATLYWYQQILGQGPKLLIQFQNNGVVDDSQLPKDRFSAERLKGVDSTLKIQPAKLEDSAVYLCASSLLSTYEQYFGPGTRLTVT.

Only a few counts were recorded for this clonotype. The CDR3 DNA sequence: TGTGCCGTCCCAACAGGGGGAAGCACCTACGAGCAGTACTTC. It translates to CAVPTGGSTYEQYF. This chain joins TRBV2 and TRBJ2-7, with 8 positions matching TRBD1. Germline V lookup: CDR1 SNHLY, CDR2 FYNNEI. This CDR3 spans 14 amino acids. Trimming took 11 bases from V and 2 from J; bases not matched to a gene: 11. Full variable domain (rest looked up from reference TRBV2 and TRBJ2-7): EPEVTQTPSHQVTQMGQEVILRCVPISNHLYFYWYRQILGQKVEFLVSFYNNEISEKSEIFDDQFSVERPDGSNFTLKIRSTKLEDSAMYFCAVPTGGSTYEQYFGPGTRLTVT.

This clonotype was seen more than once but under ten times. The gene calls are TRBV7-9 and TRBJ2-2; perhaps TRBD2 as D (5 bases). V lost 4 bases, J lost 7 bases, and 10 bases lay in between. The length of the CDR3 is 13 residues. In germline, CDR1 is SEHNR, CDR2 FQNEAQ (reference sequence). CDR3: CASSSVGSGELFF. DNA of the CDR3: TGTGCCAGCAGCTCCGTGGGGAGCGGGGAGCTGTTTTTT.